Listed below are T cell receptor beta chains from one sample, sequenced in a study of T cells expressing NK-cell markers. TCRdb reprocessed the 5' RACE reads and keeps a single row for each CDR3 protein, giving no DNA. Found here are about 260,000 distinct CDR3 sequences; the top ten clones hold about 0.39%. Sequencing input: blood T cells: a sorted CD56 or NKG2C T cell subset, CD4+ or CD8+ T cells, or bulk PBMC T cells (not recorded which). The receptors come from a man aged 18 to 35 in good health. Both conserved end residues are part of each CDR3.

V: TRBV19
length: 14
J: TRBJ1-5
CDR3: CASTSAAGNQPQHF

V: TRBV30
length: 12
J: TRBJ2-1
CDR3: CAWSVNLGEQFF

V: TRBV20-1
length: 15
J: TRBJ2-7
CDR3: CSARSLTGLGYEQYF

V: TRBV7-2
length: 13
J: TRBJ2-1
CDR3: CASRSTGGNEQFF

V: TRBV20-1
length: 13
J: TRBJ2-3
CDR3: CSAGSGSADTQYF

V: TRBV5-4
length: 15
J: TRBJ2-3
CDR3: CASSLAGGSADTQYF

V: TRBV6-1
length: 14
J: TRBJ2-1
CDR3: CASSSGTGENEQFF

V: TRBV18
length: 14
J: TRBJ1-1
CDR3: CASSRAPENTEAFF

V: TRBV7-9
length: 14
J: TRBJ2-7
CDR3: CASRDHRGTYEQYF

V: TRBV18
length: 15
J: TRBJ2-1
CDR3: CASSRGQPRNNEQFF

V: TRBV10-3
length: 16
J: TRBJ1-3
CDR3: CAIKTDRGTLENTIYF

V: TRBV12-3/TRBV12-4
length: 17
J: TRBJ1-6
CDR3: CASSLRLPLTGDSPLHF

V: TRBV25-1
length: 14
J: TRBJ2-1
CDR3: CASRASGSANEQFF

V: TRBV20-1
length: 12
J: TRBJ2-5
CDR3: CSALPTLETQYF

V: TRBV20-1
length: 14
J: TRBJ2-1
CDR3: CSASGTTNLWEQFF

V: TRBV20-1
length: 14
J: TRBJ2-5
CDR3: CSAIGEGFVETQYF

V: TRBV4-1
length: 13
J: TRBJ1-1
CDR3: CASSRGPSTEAFF

V: TRBV6-5
length: 15
J: TRBJ1-1
CDR3: CASRPLGSMNTEAFF

V: TRBV20-1
length: 14
J: TRBJ2-7
CDR3: CSGRPASGTYEQYF

V: TRBV5-4
length: 15
J: TRBJ2-5
CDR3: CASSPLAGAQETQYF

V: TRBV5-1
length: 15
J: TRBJ2-3
CDR3: CASSPERGGTDTQYF

V: TRBV28
length: 17
J: TRBJ2-7
CDR3: CASSLLPGQGNSYEQYF

V: TRBV6-1
length: 15
J: TRBJ2-7
CDR3: CASSSVSGSSYEQYF

V: TRBV7-9
length: 15
J: TRBJ2-1
CDR3: CASSSTSGRHNEQFF

V: TRBV7-2
length: 15
J: TRBJ1-4
CDR3: CASSLLQGSYEKLFF

V: TRBV20-1
length: 14
J: TRBJ1-2
CDR3: CSARDPTGGNGYTF

V: TRBV6-5
length: 11
J: TRBJ1-1
CDR3: CAVQLNTEAFF

V: TRBV12-3/TRBV12-4
length: 14
J: TRBJ2-3
CDR3: CASSWDPFTDTQYF

V: TRBV20-1
length: 13
J: TRBJ2-3
CDR3: CSPEGPSTDTQYF

V: TRBV5-6
length: 12
J: TRBJ1-2
CDR3: CASSLWRSGYTF

V: TRBV21-1
length: 15
J: TRBJ2-5
CDR3: CASSKEAREQETQYF

V: TRBV7-3
length: 12
J: TRBJ2-3
CDR3: CASSFETGSKYF

V: TRBV7-9
length: 14
J: TRBJ2-3
CDR3: CASSFVLAQDTQYF

V: TRBV3-1
length: 16
J: TRBJ2-1
CDR3: CASSQDRDISYNEQFF

V: TRBV28
length: 14
J: TRBJ2-7
CDR3: CASTRQGRSYEQYF

V: TRBV2
length: 12
J: TRBJ1-6
CDR3: CASKGNNSPLHF

V: TRBV29-1
length: 14
J: TRBJ2-1
CDR3: CSVVRITLGDEQFF

V: TRBV20-1
length: 16
J: TRBJ2-1
CDR3: CSARGASGERYNEQFF

V: TRBV20-1
length: 11
J: TRBJ1-2
CDR3: CSASEGTGYTF

V: TRBV5-6
length: 19
J: TRBJ2-2
CDR3: CASSWTSGVQHYNTGELFF

V: TRBV12-3/TRBV12-4
length: 16
J: TRBJ1-1
CDR3: CASSLGQGAGNTEAFF

V: TRBV27
length: 13
J: TRBJ2-3
CDR3: CASSTPVTDTQYF

V: TRBV3-1
length: 15
J: TRBJ1-5
CDR3: CASSQRQGDHQPQHF

V: TRBV3-1
length: 13
J: TRBJ2-1
CDR3: CASSPKPLAQQFF

V: TRBV30
length: 16
J: TRBJ1-5
CDR3: CAWSGRVEVWNQPQHF

V: TRBV5-5
length: 15
J: TRBJ2-2
CDR3: CASSLVAGVPGELFF

V: TRBV20-1
length: 15
J: TRBJ1-6
CDR3: CSARLKGRGNSPLHF

V: TRBV20-1
length: 15
J: TRBJ2-1
CDR3: CSADLLVGSYNEQFF

V: TRBV6-5
length: 15
J: TRBJ1-5
CDR3: CASSPQTELDQPQHF

V: TRBV5-1
length: 15
J: TRBJ2-3
CDR3: CASSFDPPVTDTQYF

V: TRBV29-1
length: 13
J: TRBJ2-7
CDR3: CSVLGQLPYEQYF

V: TRBV19
length: 15
J: TRBJ1-5
CDR3: CASSFEGGVNQPQHF

V: TRBV20-1
length: 14
J: TRBJ2-7
CDR3: CSARDLDRVYEQYF

V: TRBV27
length: 14
J: TRBJ2-3
CDR3: CASSFAGATDTQYF

V: TRBV6-1
length: 14
J: TRBJ2-7
CDR3: CASRVRGYFDEQYF

V: TRBV5-6
length: 16
J: TRBJ2-5
CDR3: CASSYRTGTGRETQYF

V: TRBV12-3/TRBV12-4
length: 18
J: TRBJ2-1
CDR3: CASSLGDDRLSSYNEQFF

V: TRBV7-7
length: 16
J: TRBJ2-1
CDR3: CASSLDGLAPYNEQFF

V: TRBV29-1
length: 14
J: TRBJ2-1
CDR3: CSARRDRGRNEQFF